The clone carrying this T cell receptor beta chain has a handful of counts. V lost 2 bases and J lost 4, with 15 bases in between. Germline CDR1 SGHTA, CDR2 FQGNSA. The CDR3 length is 16 residues. This sample was taken from a study of T cells after yellow fever vaccination. TCRdb processed the 5' RACE reads anew with MiXCR; each CDR3 protein has one entry. This table holds roughly 99,000 distinct CDR3 sequences, roughly 6% found once. The material was CD8+ T cells sorted from PBMCs, obtained 10 days after the yellow fever booster vaccination. The chain carries TRBV7-2 and TRBJ2-1; D gene unclear. The clonotype originates from a man aged 18 to 35 who received the YFV17D yellow fever vaccine. CDR3 sequence reads: CASSLSFGPPYNEQFF. CDR3 coding DNA: TGTGCCAGCAGCTTATCTTTCGGGCCTCCGTACAATGAGCAGTTCTTC.